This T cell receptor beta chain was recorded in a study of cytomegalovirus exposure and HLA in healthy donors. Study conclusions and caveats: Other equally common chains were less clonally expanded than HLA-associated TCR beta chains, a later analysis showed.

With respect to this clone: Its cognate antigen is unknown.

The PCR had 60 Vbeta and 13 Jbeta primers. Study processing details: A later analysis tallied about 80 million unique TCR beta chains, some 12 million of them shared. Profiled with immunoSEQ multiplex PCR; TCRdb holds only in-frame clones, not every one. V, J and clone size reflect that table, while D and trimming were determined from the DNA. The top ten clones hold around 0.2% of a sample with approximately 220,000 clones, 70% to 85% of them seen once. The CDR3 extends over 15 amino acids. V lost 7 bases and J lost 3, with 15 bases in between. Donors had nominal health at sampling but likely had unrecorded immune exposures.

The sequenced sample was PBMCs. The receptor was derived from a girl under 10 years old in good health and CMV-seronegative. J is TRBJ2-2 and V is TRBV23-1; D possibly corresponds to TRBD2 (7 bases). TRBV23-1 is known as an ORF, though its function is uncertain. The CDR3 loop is CASTTGGAYTGELFF. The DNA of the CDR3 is TGCGCCAGCACTACTGGGGGGGCCTACACCGGGGAGCTGTTTTTT.